One and the same sample provided the 17 T cell receptor beta chains below, sequenced in a study of blood T cell repertoires in COVID-19. Clones were read by immunoSEQ multiplex PCR, and TCRdb kept only the in-frame ones, dropping some. The sample lists about 390,000 clones, approximately 87% occurring once. Sequences were obtained from PBMCs or T cells enriched from blood (not recorded which). The receptor source for this set is a woman aged 45-65 years who had recovered from COVID-19.

A note on this clone: Other DNA sequences within the sample encode an identical CDR3. The J gene is TRBJ1-1, the V gene TRBV2, with 7 bases aligning to TRBD1. In germline, CDR1 is SNHLY, CDR2 FYNNEI. With 4 bases clipped from V and 3 bases from J, the junction kept 2 bases outside the gene matches. This CDR3 comprises 13 residues. The CDR3 coding sequence is TGTGCCAGCAGTGGACAGGGCTACACTGAAGCTTTCTTT. This sequence encodes CASSGQGYTEAFF.

There are a few counts of this clone. The chain links TRBV6-5 to TRBJ1-1; D is perhaps TRBD1 (5 bases). This CDR3 is 15 amino acids long. Trimming shortened V by 6 bases and J by 1 base, and 15 bases separated the two germline ends. Germline V gene lookup returns CDR1 MNHEY and CDR2 SVGAGI. CDR3 bases: TGTGCCAGCAGCCCCCCGACAGAGTCGAACACTGAAGCTTTCTTT. It encodes CASSPPTESNTEAFF.

The chain carries TRBV5-6 and TRBJ2-4, with 7 bases identical to TRBD1. V gave up 4 bases and J gave up 4 bases; unmatched junction bases: 5. CDR3 length: 14 residues. In germline, CDR1 is SGHDT, CDR2 YYEEEE. The CDR3: CASSTGTVKNIQYF. CDR3 DNA: TGTGCCAGCAGCACGGGGACAGTTAAAAACATTCAGTACTTC.

The V gene is TRBV4-2, the J gene TRBJ2-3; 8 bases are shared with TRBD2. With V trimmed by 1 base and J by 6 bases, 6 bases remained unmatched. CDR1 LGHNA and CDR2 YNFKEQ come from the germline V gene. CDR3 length: 15 residues. The CDR3: CASSQGSGGLDTQYF. Written as DNA, the CDR3 is TGTGCCAGCAGCCAAGGGTCGGGGGGGCTCGATACGCAGTATTTT.

The chain couples TRBV7-2 to TRBJ2-5; possibly TRBD1 for D (5 bases). The CDR3 has 13 amino acids. CDR1 is SGHTA, CDR2 FQGNSA, per germline. Trimming removed 3 bases at V and 5 bases at J, with 10 bases between. This chain's CDR3 is CASSFQGPETQYF. The DNA for the CDR3 is TGTGCCAGCAGCTTTCAGGGTCCGGAGACCCAGTACTTC.

The V gene is TRBV30, the J gene TRBJ1-1, with 7 bases fitting TRBD1. Germline V gene sequence: CDR1 GTSNPN, CDR2 SVGIG (reference sequence). CDR3 length: 12 amino acids. J gave up 8 bases and V 1 base, and 4 bases lay outside the gene matches. CDR3 nucleotide sequence: TGTGCCTGGAGTGAACAGGGGAGAGAAGCTTTCTTT. This gives the protein CAWSEQGREAFF.

This clone has only one observation. J is TRBJ2-5 and V is TRBV7-9, with D perhaps matching TRBD2 (7 bases). From germline, CDR1 is SEHNR and CDR2 FQNEAQ (reference sequence). The CDR3 sequence is 16 residues long. Trimming stripped 5 bases from V and 4 bases from J, with 20 bases between. The CDR3 loop reads CASSPPGGPRVETQYF. The CDR3 region has the DNA TGTGCCAGCAGCCCACCCGGGGGGCCCAGGGTAGAGACCCAGTACTTC.

The chain links TRBV27 to TRBJ2-2; 13 bases are shared with TRBD2. This CDR3 is built from 17 residues. V shed 6 bases and J 7 bases; nucleotides not matched to a gene: 11. Germline V gene sequence: CDR1 MNHEY, CDR2 SMNVEV (reference sequence). In DNA, the CDR3 is TGTGCCAGCAGGGTACTAGCGGGGGGGCCTGGGGACGGGGAGCTGTTTTTT. This encodes CASRVLAGGPGDGELFF.

The gene calls are TRBV15 and TRBJ1-1; tentative D call: TRBD1 (5 bases). This CDR3 region has 14 residues. Germline loops: CDR1 LNHNV, CDR2 YYDKDF (reference sequence). The ends were cut back, 5 bases at V and 0 bases at J, with 10 bases in the middle. The DNA for the CDR3 is TGTGCCACCAGCCCCAGGGTAGTGAACACTGAAGCTTTCTTT. Encoded protein: CATSPRVVNTEAFF.

This clone was observed once. In DNA form, the CDR3 reads TGCGCCAGCAGCTCAACCGGGACAGCCTACGAGCAGTACTTC. This codes for CASSSTGTAYEQYF. The V call is TRBV5-1, the J call TRBJ2-7, with TRBD1 matching over 7 bases. This CDR3 spans 14 amino acids. Per the germline V gene, CDR1 is SGHRS and CDR2 is YFSETQ. Trimming took 3 bases from V and 2 from J; bases not matched to a gene: 5.

This chain connects TRBV5-1 to TRBJ2-2; weak D call: TRBD1 (5 bases). CDR1 is SGHRS, CDR2 YFSETQ, per germline. This CDR3 is built from 13 residues. Trimming shortened V by 4 bases and J by 6 bases, and 10 bases separated the two germline ends. The CDR3 here is CASSVRGSGELFF. CDR3 sequence (DNA): TGCGCCAGCAGCGTTAGGGGTTCCGGGGAGCTGTTTTTT.

The rearrangement links TRBV5-1 to TRBJ1-2; TRBD1 aligns across 8 bases. The CDR3 has 13 amino acids. CDR1 is SGHRS and CDR2 is YFSETQ in the germline V gene. Germline trimming cut 3 bases from V and 8 bases from J; bases unmatched to any gene: 6. Written as DNA, the CDR3 is TGCGCCAGCAGCTCGACAGGGGACTCGGGCTACACCTTC. Encoded protein: CASSSTGDSGYTF. Filled out from reference TRBV5-1 and TRBJ1-2, the complete variable domain reads KAGVTQTPRYLIKTRGQQVTLSCSPISGHRSVSWYQQTPGQGLQFLFEYFSETQRNKGNFPGRFSGRQFSNSRSEMNVSTLELGDSALYLCASSSTGDSGYTFGSGTRLTVV.

V gene TRBV4-2 combines with J gene TRBJ2-3; D gene uncertain. Germline CDR1 reads LGHNA; CDR2 reads YNFKEQ. CDR3 length: 13 residues. Trimming stripped 4 bases from V and 2 bases from J, with 7 bases between. CDR3 nucleotides: TGTGCCAGCAGCCCTCCTTCCACAGATACGCAGTATTTT. Amino acids: CASSPPSTDTQYF.

The chain links TRBV15 to TRBJ1-5; TRBD1 is a possible D gene (6 bases). Trimming shortened V by 1 base and J by 7 bases, and 14 bases separated the two germline ends. The CDR3 length is 15 residues. Germline V gives CDR1 LNHNV, CDR2 YYDKDF (reference sequence). The CDR3: CATSRVSGAGQPQHF. In nucleotides, the CDR3 is TGTGCCACCAGCAGAGTCTCAGGGGCCGGACAGCCCCAGCATTTT. Looking up the rest from reference TRBV15 and TRBJ1-5 gives the full variable domain: DAMVIQNPRYQVTQFGKPVTLSCSQTLNHNVMYWYQQKSSQAPKLLFHYYDKDFNNEADTPDNFQSRRPNTSFCFLDIRSPGLGDTAMYLCATSRVSGAGQPQHFGDGTRLSIL.

This clone was seen a handful of times. The chain couples TRBV6-1 to TRBJ1-3, with unresolved D. This CDR3 has 15 amino acids. V shed 1 base and J shed 0 bases, with 7 bases lying between them. In germline, CDR1 is MNHNS, CDR2 SASEGT. The CDR3 reads CASSEDSASGNTIYF. CDR3 in DNA: TGTGCCAGCAGTGAAGACAGTGCCTCTGGAAACACCATATATTTT.

The J gene is TRBJ1-1, the V gene TRBV7-9, with no clear D. Germline-derived CDR1 and CDR2 are SEHNR and FQNEAQ (reference sequence). Trimming stripped 6 bases from V and 1 base from J, with 12 bases between. The CDR3 sequence is 14 residues long. Here the CDR3 reads CASRSERGNTEAFF. The CDR3 nucleotides are TGTGCCAGCAGATCTGAGCGTGGGAACACTGAAGCTTTCTTT.

V and J are TRBV6-1 and TRBJ1-2; no clear D. The germline gives CDR1 MNHNS, CDR2 SASEGT. CDR3 length equals 12 residues. Trimming removed 2 bases from V and 4 bases from J, with 5 bases in between. CDR3 in amino acids: CASSEYTYGYTF. The CDR3 DNA follows: TGTGCCAGCAGTGAATACACCTATGGCTACACCTTC.